Below, one T cell receptor (beta chain) is given with its context. What it recognizes is unknown. After removal of 5 bases from V and 5 bases from J, the junction contained 13 bases not matched to a gene. Germline lookup yields CDR1 LNHNV and CDR2 YYDKDF (reference sequence). The CDR3 length is 17 residues. The table came from immunoSEQ multiplex PCR; TCRdb's copy has only in-frame clones and leaves some out. The sample holds 8,000 to 9,000 clones; roughly 76% are singletons and the top ten take roughly 8.7%. This record comes from a study of immune evolution from preneoplasia to lung adenocarcinoma. Study-level results: T cell clonality was higher in KRAS-mutant than EGFR-mutant or wild-type nodules. Top clone frequencies peaked in normal lung, apparently declining through invasive adenocarcinoma.

This clonotype was obtained from a donor aged 70 or older with lung adenocarcinoma. The sample consisted of FFPE minimally invasive lung adenocarcinoma tissue. The V gene is TRBV15, the J gene TRBJ2-3, with 10 nucleotides matching TRBD1. CDR3 nucleotide sequence: TGTGCCACCAGCCCAAGGAACCCGGGACAGGGGAGAGATACGCAGTATTTT. The encoded protein is CATSPRNPGQGRDTQYF.